This T cell receptor beta chain was sequenced in a study of OX40 agonist ivuxolimab in advanced cancers. The repertoire was sequenced with immunoSEQ multiplex PCR; TCRdb's copy has only in-frame clones and lacks some. Of approximately 80,000 clones listed, 80% to 95% are singletons. Germline loops: CDR1 SGHTA, CDR2 FQGNSA. This CDR3 is built from 15 residues. Unmatched junction bases numbered 5, after V lost 1 base and J lost 3 bases. The chain recombines TRBV7-2 with TRBJ2-5; 7 bases match TRBD1. The clonotype was recovered from an adult with an advanced solid tumor such as melanoma, head and neck, liver or kidney cancer. Specimen: CD4+ or CD8+ T cells sorted from blood, collected in a trial of the OX40 agonist ivuxolimab. Here the CDR3 reads CASSLDHRGEETQYF. The CDR3 DNA follows: TGTGCCAGCAGCTTAGATCACAGGGGAGAAGAGACCCAGTACTTC.